This paragraph covers one TCR beta chain sequence. Its antigen is not known. V gave up 5 bases and J gave up 3 bases, with 6 bases separating them. CDR3 length equals 12 residues. CDR1 is MNHNS and CDR2 is SASEGT in the germline V gene. As for treatment: approximately 9-day PBMC culture with coronavirus spike peptide pools or control peptides (ViraFEST assay). ViraFEST enlarged antigen-specific T cell populations with peptide pools and afterwards sequenced TCRs. The data originate from a study of vaccination and CD4 T cells after COVID-19. In the study overall: Following dose two, a median about 70 days (range 14 to 241) passed before post-vaccine samples were taken. Overlapping spike peptides of SARS-CoV-2, HCoV-NL63, HCoV-OC43 and HCoV-229E were used, and cells were stimulated with them.

With the Oncomine TCR Beta short-read assay, DNA from cultured CD4+ T cells was sequenced. TCRdb re-called the PCR reads through MiXCR, storing one row per CDR3 protein. This repertoire shows 20,000 to 30,000 distinct CDR3 sequences, roughly 62% found once; its top ten account for 20% to 25%. The TCR originated in a human donor who received a COVID-19 vaccine. The sequencing here drew on CD4+ T cells from blood, cultured in vitro, taken after SARS-CoV-2 vaccination. V usage is TRBV6-1 and J usage is TRBJ2-3; D ambiguous. CDR3 sequence (DNA): TGTGCCAGCAGTAAAGAAACAGATACGCAGTATTTT. Its translation is CASSKETDTQYF.